This T cell receptor (beta chain) was captured in a study of T cells after yellow fever vaccination. Study context: Fractions low in cell number were prepared with SMART-Seq v4 Ultra Low Input.

Germline V lookup: CDR1 LNHNV, CDR2 YYDKDF (reference sequence). The length of the CDR3 is 13 residues. Trimming shortened V by 5 bases and J by 9 bases, and 17 bases separated the two germline ends. Study-wide results and limits: CD4 and CD8 compartments shared a small share of clonotypes. The study noted that FACS-sorted repertoires could contain abundant clonotypes contaminating from the bulk population.

This clonotype was observed a handful of times. Its target is not known. Template-switching 5'RACE yielded the TCR cDNA; a universal primer site and UMIs were added in the process. From the 5' RACE reads, TCRdb called clonotypes with MiXCR, one entry per CDR3 protein. The sample has 600,000 to 750,000 distinct CDR3 sequences, about 12% seen once; the top ten hold about 15%. The source material was PBMCs, sampled on the day of the yellow fever booster vaccination. The sequence came from a man aged 30 to 39 who received the YFV17D yellow fever vaccine. J is TRBJ2-7 and V is TRBV15, with D possibly TRBD1 on 5 matching bases. This CDR3 reads CATSARRETGQYF. In nucleotides, the CDR3 is TGTGCCACCAGCGCCCGCAGGGAAACGGGGCAGTACTTC. The full variable domain, rest sourced from reference TRBV15 and TRBJ2-7, is DAMVIQNPRYQVTQFGKPVTLSCSQTLNHNVMYWYQQKSSQAPKLLFHYYDKDFNNEADTPDNFQSRRPNTSFCFLDIRSPGLGDTAMYLCATSARRETGQYFGPGTRLTVT.